The entry below gives a single T cell receptor beta chain sequence along with its context. The antigen is not known. These data are taken from a study of shared clonotypes between healthy human individuals. The study's findings and limits: Several donors held about 4.6% of naive CD4 clonotypes in common.

The CDR3 contains 14 residues. CDR1 is LGHNA and CDR2 is YSLEER in the germline V gene. V shed 6 bases, J shed 3 bases, and the junction held 6 bases outside the gene matches. Data came from immunoSEQ multiplex PCR; TCRdb stores just in-frame clones and leaves some out. The top ten hold 0.1% to 0.15% of the sample, which has about 2 million clones, roughly 94% seen once. Specimen: naive CD4+ T cells sorted from blood. The subset was: CD45RA+ positively selected. This clonotype originated in a man aged 18 to 29 in good health. The V and J genes are TRBV4-3 and TRBJ2-3; the match to TRBD2 covers 7 bases. The chain's CDR3 is CASSVGTTTDTQYF. CDR3 nucleotide sequence: TGCGCCAGCAGTGTCGGGACTACAACAGATACGCAGTATTTT.